This passage covers 9 T cell receptor beta chains from one sample sequenced in a study of cytomegalovirus exposure and HLA in healthy donors. Primers: 60 Vbeta forward and 13 Jbeta reverse. Sequenced by immunoSEQ multiplex PCR; TCRdb stores in-frame clones only, minus some. The profile covers 130,000 to 150,000 clones, with over 70% appearing a single time and roughly 4.7% taken by the ten largest. The material sequenced was PBMCs. These receptors all stem from a male donor in good health and CMV-seronegative.

The V and J genes are TRBV18 and TRBJ2-7, with TRBD1 identical over 7 bases. CDR1 and CDR2 from the germline V gene are KGHSH and LQKENI. V was pared by 4 bases and J by 3 bases, with 6 bases of the junction left unmatched. CDR3 length equals 14 residues. The CDR3 sequence: CASSLGTELYEQYF. The CDR3, as DNA: TGTGCCAGCTCACTCGGGACAGAACTCTACGAGCAGTACTTC.

This rearrangement joins TRBV9 to TRBJ2-7, with D tentatively TRBD2 (6 bases). The CDR3 runs to 15 residues. Germline V CDR1 and CDR2: SGDLS, YYNGEE. Trimming shortened V by 4 bases and J by 7 bases, and 21 bases separated the two germline ends. The CDR3 here is CASSPTGRPRGEQYF. The CDR3 bases are TGTGCCAGCAGCCCGACGGGGCGCCCTCGGGGGGAGCAGTACTTC.

The chain recombines TRBV29-1 with TRBJ2-7; 11 bases agree with TRBD1. The CDR3 is made up of 12 amino acids. The junction had 5 bases not matched to a gene; V was cut back by 7 bases and J by 6 bases. Germline values: CDR1 SQVTM, CDR2 ANQGSEA. CDR3 coding DNA: TGCAGCGCCCCGGGACAGGGGGGCGAGCAGTACTTC. It encodes CSAPGQGGEQYF.

The table lists this clone with a count of one. The V gene is TRBV30, the J gene TRBJ1-1; 7 bases agree with TRBD1. The V gene's germline CDR1 is GTSNPN and CDR2 SVGIG (reference sequence). Trimming cost V 5 bases and J 0 bases; bases outside gene matches: 3. This CDR3 is 13 amino acids long. Here the CDR3 reads CAWGGQLNTEAFF. The CDR3 nucleotides are TGTGCCTGGGGGGGACAGTTGAACACTGAAGCTTTCTTT.

Note on this clone: The junction shows a germline mismatch at one end, possibly a read error. The same CDR3 also results from other DNA sequences found in this sample. The rearrangement links TRBV7-9 to TRBJ1-2; a weak D match, TRBD1 (6 bases). The germline V gene has CDR1 SEHNR and CDR2 FQNEAQ (reference sequence). This CDR3 has 15 residues. Here the CDR3 reads CASSLVGGYNYGYTF. The CDR3 DNA is TGTGCCAGTAGCTTAGTTGGGGGCTATAACTATGGCTACACCTTC.

CDR3 in amino acids: CASSQGGRGADEQYF. In nucleotides, the CDR3 is TGTGCCAGCAGCCAAGGTGGACGGGGGGCCGACGAGCAGTACTTC. The chain employs TRBV4-2 and TRBJ2-7; D perhaps matches TRBD2 (7 bases). This CDR3 comprises 15 residues. Germline CDR1 LGHNA, CDR2 YNFKEQ. The V and J ends lost 1 base and 5 bases respectively, with 15 bases between them.

Comment on this clone: At the DNA level, this CDR3 is encoded by other sequences in the same sample as well. This chain connects TRBV7-9 to TRBJ1-2; 8 bases fit TRBD1. This CDR3 is 15 amino acids long. Looked up from germline, CDR1 is SEHNR and CDR2 is FQNEAQ (reference sequence). Unmatched junction bases numbered 9, after V lost 5 bases and J lost 4 bases. The CDR3 reads CASSILDRVGYGYTF. CDR3 coding DNA: TGTGCCAGCAGCATATTGGACAGGGTCGGCTATGGCTACACCTTC.

This clone was observed a single time. The rearrangement joins TRBV7-9 to TRBJ1-1, with D unclear. Germline values: CDR1 SEHNR, CDR2 FQNEAQ (reference sequence). The CDR3 extends over 14 amino acids. Trimming removed 5 bases from V and 3 bases from J, with 13 bases in between. CDR3 DNA: TGTGCCAGCAGCCTCCCTTTCGGGGACACTGAAGCTTTCTTT. Amino acid sequence: CASSLPFGDTEAFF.

The J gene is TRBJ1-2, the V gene TRBV2, with 8 bases matching TRBD1. This CDR3 comprises 17 residues. Germline CDR1 reads SNHLY; CDR2 reads FYNNEI. Losses at the gene ends were 5 bases for V and 8 bases for J; bases not matched to a gene: 19. The CDR3 DNA follows: TGTGCCAGCAGTAACGAACAAACAGCGGACAGGGTATCAGGCTACACCTTC. As protein: CASSNEQTADRVSGYTF. Full variable domain (remainder filled in from reference TRBV2 and TRBJ1-2): EPEVTQTPSHQVTQMGQEVILRCVPISNHLYFYWYRQILGQKVEFLVSFYNNEISEKSEIFDDQFSVERPDGSNFTLKIRSTKLEDSAMYFCASSNEQTADRVSGYTFGSGTRLTVV.